This section outlines one TCR beta chain sequence together with its context. Its antigen is not identified. The CDR3 length is 13 residues. Unmatched junction bases numbered 7, after V lost 3 bases and J lost 7 bases. The germline CDR1 and CDR2 sequences are SGHRS and YFSETQ. This entry is derived from a study of cytomegalovirus exposure and HLA in healthy donors. Whole-study findings and limits: An ancestry cluster, one associated with Asian ancestry, reportedly showed fewer N-insertions than the approximately 720-donor mean in a later analysis. Common viral pathogens (according to a later analysis) appeared linked to several of the most significant clusters. The authors enumerated over 150 TCR beta chains as linked to cytomegalovirus. A later examination showed that TCR association rates differed by HLA locus, with DRB1 most and HLA-C fewest.

Amplification used 60 Vbeta primers and 13 Jbeta primers. The protocol was immunoSEQ multiplex PCR, while the TCRdb copy is restricted to in-frame clones and leaves out a portion. This sample has about 94,000 clones, with more than 75% found just once. The sequence was collected from a woman in her forties in good health and CMV-seronegative. The source material was PBMCs. The genes are TRBV5-1 and TRBJ2-7, with 7 bases aligning to TRBD1. The CDR3 nucleotides are TGCGCCAGCAGCTATGACAGGGCCGGGGAGCAGTACTTC. Translated: CASSYDRAGEQYF.